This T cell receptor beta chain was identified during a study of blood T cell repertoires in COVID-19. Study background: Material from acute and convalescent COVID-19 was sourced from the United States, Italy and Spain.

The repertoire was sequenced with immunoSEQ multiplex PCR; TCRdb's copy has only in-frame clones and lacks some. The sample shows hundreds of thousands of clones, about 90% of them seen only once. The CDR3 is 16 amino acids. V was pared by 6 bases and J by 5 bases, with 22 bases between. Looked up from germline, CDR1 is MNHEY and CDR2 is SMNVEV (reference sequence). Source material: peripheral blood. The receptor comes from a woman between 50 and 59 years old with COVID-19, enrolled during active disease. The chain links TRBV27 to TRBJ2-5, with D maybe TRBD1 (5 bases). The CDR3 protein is CASSPRPLTPGETQYF. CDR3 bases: TGTGCCAGCAGCCCTCGTCCCCTTACCCCAGGGGAGACCCAGTACTTC.